This TCR beta chain came from a study of T cells in Graves' hyperthyroidism and ophthalmopathy. Regions amplified from RNA transcripts were the TCR beta CDR3 regions. The HTBI set primed first-round TCR CDR3 RT-PCR. TCRdb itself ran the multiplex PCR reads through MiXCR, one entry per CDR3 protein. The sample holds some 350,000 distinct CDR3 sequences, roughly 13% seen once. A Clinical Activity Score of at least 3, a NOSPECS grade of at least 4 and a duration under 3 months were recorded in the ophthalmopathy patients. This clonotype was detected only a few times. The sequence was obtained from a woman aged 40 to 49 with Graves' ophthalmopathy. The material sequenced was blood.

This chain's CDR3 is CASSSGLQSGNTIYF. The CDR3 DNA sequence: TGTGCCAGCAGCTCAGGGTTACAGTCTGGAAACACCATATATTTT. The V and J genes are TRBV11-2 and TRBJ1-3; possible D gene TRBD1, 5 bases. CDR3 size: 15 residues. Deletions cut 4 bases from V and 1 base from J, with 11 bases between. Germline V gene lookup returns CDR1 SGHAT and CDR2 FQNNGV.